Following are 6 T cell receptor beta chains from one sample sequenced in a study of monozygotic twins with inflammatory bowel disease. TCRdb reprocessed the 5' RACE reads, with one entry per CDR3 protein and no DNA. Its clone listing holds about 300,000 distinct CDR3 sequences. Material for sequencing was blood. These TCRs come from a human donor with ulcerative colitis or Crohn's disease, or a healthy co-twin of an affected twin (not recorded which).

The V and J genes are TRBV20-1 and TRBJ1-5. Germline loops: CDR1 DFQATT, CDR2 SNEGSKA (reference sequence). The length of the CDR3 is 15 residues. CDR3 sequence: CSARDPGRDEQPQHF.

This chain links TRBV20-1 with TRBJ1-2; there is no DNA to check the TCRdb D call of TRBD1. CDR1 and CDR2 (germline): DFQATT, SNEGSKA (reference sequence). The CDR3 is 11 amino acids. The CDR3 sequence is CSARVREGYTF.

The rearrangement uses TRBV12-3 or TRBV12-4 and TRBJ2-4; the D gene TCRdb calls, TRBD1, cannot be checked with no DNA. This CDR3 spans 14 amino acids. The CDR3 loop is CASRLGGTKNIQYF.

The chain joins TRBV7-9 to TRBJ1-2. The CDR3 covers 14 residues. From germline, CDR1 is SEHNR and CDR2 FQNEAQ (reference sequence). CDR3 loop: CASSLTELGYGYTF.

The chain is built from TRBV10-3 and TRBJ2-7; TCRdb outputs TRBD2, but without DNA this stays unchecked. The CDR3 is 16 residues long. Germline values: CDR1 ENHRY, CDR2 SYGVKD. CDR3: CAISFGLAGEPYEQYF.

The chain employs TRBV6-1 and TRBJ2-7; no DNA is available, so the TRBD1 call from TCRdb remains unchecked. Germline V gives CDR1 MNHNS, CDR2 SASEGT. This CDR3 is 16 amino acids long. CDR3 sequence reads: CASSELIRGQGREQYF.